This TCR beta chain originates from a study of T-cell memory formation after mild COVID-19. TCRdb re-called the 5' RACE reads through MiXCR, storing one row per CDR3 protein. The table lists roughly 300,000 distinct CDR3 sequences, about a sixth of them singletons. This clonotype was counted between two and nine times. The CDR3 extends over 12 amino acids. Germline CDR1 MNHEY, CDR2 SMNVEV (reference sequence). V was clipped by 8 bases and J by 2 bases, with 9 bases between them. Sequencing input: PBMCs or a T cell subset sorted from them (not recorded which). The V and J genes are TRBV27 and TRBJ1-2; D remains unclear. The receptor was derived from a man aged 18 to 30 who had mild COVID-19 (a few samples of this study predate the infection). Cell type and time point are not known. The CDR3 DNA reads as TGTGCCAGCGCCGGACGGAACTATGGCTACACCTTC. As protein: CASAGRNYGYTF.